These 23 T cell receptor beta chains originate from one sample sequenced in a study of blood T cell repertoires in COVID-19 (dated by TCRdb to the early 2020s). Receptors were amplified or captured by the immunoSEQ multiplex PCR assay. TCRdb re-hosts the immuneACCESS table, in-frame sequences only. Its copies lack some clones; in the studies checked, an unresolved V gene accounts for under half of them, and the cause for the rest is not known. This sample lists about 140,000 clones; less than 80% were detected once. Together, the top ten hold 4.5% of the sample. Sequencing was carried out using peripheral blood. These TCRs come from a woman aged 80 or over with active or convalescent COVID-19.

The genes are TRBV6-5 and TRBJ2-7, with 7 bases fitting TRBD1. V shed 7 bases and J 3 bases; nucleotides not matched to a gene: 9. The length of the CDR3 is 14 residues. Germline V gene data show CDR1 as MNHEY and CDR2 as SVGAGI. For the CDR3, the DNA is TGTGCCAGCACCACAGGGGATAGAGGCTACGAGCAGTACTTC. Amino acids: CASTTGDRGYEQYF.

The rearrangement uses TRBV3-1 (or the pseudogene TRBV3-2) and TRBJ2-1; a weak D match, TRBD2 (5 bases). Germline-derived CDR1 and CDR2 are LGHDT and YNNKEL (reference sequence). The CDR3 contains 18 residues. Trimming left V 1 base short and J 6 bases short, with 22 bases between. The CDR3 nucleotides are TGTGCCAGCAGCCAAGTTGGGCGACGGGGTCTTCCCCTCAATGAGCAGTTCTTC. Translating gives CASSQVGRRGLPLNEQFF.

The rearrangement joins TRBV9 to TRBJ1-4; D gene unclear. The CDR3 sequence is 15 residues long. The ends were cut back, 0 bases at V and 7 bases at J, with 13 bases in the middle. Looked up from germline, CDR1 is SGDLS and CDR2 is YYNGEE. This CDR3 is CASSVGGGDGEKLFF. The CDR3 bases are TGTGCCAGCAGCGTAGGCGGAGGTGATGGTGAAAAACTGTTTTTT.

This chain connects TRBV11-1 to TRBJ2-2, with D possibly being TRBD1 (6 bases). Germline values: CDR1 SGHAT, CDR2 FQDESV (reference sequence). V lost 4 bases and J 4 bases, leaving 10 bases between the germline ends. The CDR3 extends over 14 amino acids. Here the CDR3 reads CASSWDKFTGELFF. CDR3 nucleotide sequence: TGTGCCAGCAGCTGGGACAAGTTCACCGGGGAGCTGTTTTTT.

The chain links TRBV7-8 to TRBJ2-1; D might be TRBD1 (6 bases). Germline V CDR1 and CDR2: SGHVS, FQNEAQ. The V and J ends lost 4 bases and 3 bases respectively, with 19 bases between them. CDR3 size: 17 residues. CDR3 residues: CASSSPQGFGSYNEQFF. In DNA form, the CDR3 reads TGTGCCAGCAGCTCGCCACAGGGCTTTGGGAGCTACAATGAGCAGTTCTTC.

The CDR3 DNA reads TGTGCCAGTAGTATAGTAAGAGGATTTAATTCACCCCTCCACTTT. The encoded protein is CASSIVRGFNSPLHF. The V gene is TRBV19, the J gene TRBJ1-6; D is unresolved. Germline CDR1 is LNHDA and CDR2 is SQIVND (reference sequence). The CDR3 is made up of 15 amino acids. Trimming took 1 base from V and 6 from J, leaving 10 bases between them.

Only a few counts were recorded for this clone. The rearrangement joins TRBV4-2 to TRBJ2-2, with 12 bases lining up with TRBD2. The length of the CDR3 is 16 residues. The germline gives CDR1 LGHNA, CDR2 YNFKEQ. Trimming took 5 bases from V and 3 from J; bases not matched to a gene: 4. CDR3 in amino acids: CASSRTSGEYTGELFF. DNA for the CDR3: TGTGCCAGCAGCAGGACTAGCGGGGAGTACACCGGGGAGCTGTTTTTT.

The V gene is TRBV9, the J gene TRBJ1-1; possibly TRBD1 for D (5 bases). Trimming took 0 bases from V and 4 from J, leaving 7 bases between them. The CDR3 length is 13 residues. Germline lookup yields CDR1 SGDLS and CDR2 YYNGEE. The CDR3 DNA is TGTGCCAGCAGCGTAGGGGGCCGCACTGAAGCTTTCTTT. Amino acid sequence: CASSVGGRTEAFF.

This clone came up a few times. The rearrangement joins TRBV28 to TRBJ1-2; the match to TRBD1 covers 7 bases. This CDR3 is 15 amino acids long. From germline, CDR1 is MDHEN and CDR2 SYDVKM. With 4 bases clipped from V and 4 bases from J, the junction kept 9 bases outside the gene matches. The DNA of the CDR3 is TGTGCCAGCAGTTCCATGACAGGGACGTTCTATGGCTACACCTTC. Protein sequence: CASSSMTGTFYGYTF.

The J gene is TRBJ1-2, the V gene TRBV19; 8 bases fit TRBD1. The CDR3 is 16 amino acids. The V gene's germline CDR1 is LNHDA and CDR2 SQIVND (reference sequence). J was trimmed by 3 bases and V by 1 base; bases with no gene match: 7. CDR3: CASSIVSGQEDYGYTF. The DNA of the CDR3 is TGTGCCAGTAGTATAGTTTCGGGACAGGAAGACTATGGCTACACCTTC.

The gene calls are TRBV7-2 and TRBJ2-7; TRBD1 aligns across 12 bases. Germline V CDR1 and CDR2: SGHTA, FQGNSA. This CDR3 has 15 residues. Trimming took 4 bases from V and 4 from J; bases not matched to a gene: 5. CDR3 DNA: TGTGCCAGCAGCTACCAGGGACAGGGGGCATACGAGCAGTACTTC. It yields the protein CASSYQGQGAYEQYF.

V and J are TRBV5-1 and TRBJ2-5; 9 bases are a match to TRBD1. The CDR3 is 17 residues long. CDR1 is SGHRS, CDR2 YFSETQ, per germline. V lost 4 bases to trimming and J lost 1 base; unmatched junction nucleotides: 11. CDR3 DNA sequence: TGCGCCAGCAGCATAAATCTGGGACAGGGATCCCAAGAGACCCAGTACTTC. Encoded protein: CASSINLGQGSQETQYF.

The rearrangement links TRBV5-5 to TRBJ1-5; possible D gene TRBD1, 5 bases. Germline loops: CDR1 SGHKS, CDR2 YYEKEE (reference sequence). CDR3 length: 16 amino acids. The germline V and J ends were trimmed by 4 bases and 0 bases, with 14 bases remaining between them. CDR3 protein: CASSPTAGISNQPQHF. The CDR3 DNA follows: TGTGCCAGCAGCCCCACGGCAGGGATTAGCAATCAGCCCCAGCATTTT.

The genes are TRBV6-5 and TRBJ1-2; TRBD1 aligns across 8 bases. CDR3 length: 13 residues. The V gene end was trimmed by 9 bases and the J gene end by 5 bases; junction bases not matched to a gene: 8. The germline V gene has CDR1 MNHEY and CDR2 SVGAGI. The CDR3 region has the DNA TGTGCCAGTACAGGGGGGGGCGAGTATGGCTACACCTTC. Translated, it gives CASTGGGEYGYTF.

The genes are TRBV18 and TRBJ2-2, with D perhaps TRBD2 (5 bases). Germline loops: CDR1 KGHSH, CDR2 LQKENI. V was cut by 0 bases and J by 5 bases, with 13 bases left in between. The CDR3 is made up of 16 amino acids. The CDR3 nucleotides read TGTGCCAGCTCACCACCAACCGGGGTCGGTACCGGGGAGCTGTTTTTT. Translating gives CASSPPTGVGTGELFF. The entire variable domain, with the rest obtained from reference TRBV18 and TRBJ2-2, is as follows: NAGVMQNPRHLVRRRGQEARLRCSPMKGHSHVYWYRQLPEEGLKFMVYLQKENIIDESGMPKERFSAEFPKEGPSILRIQQVVRGDSAAYFCASSPPTGVGTGELFFGEGSRLTVL.

The chain joins TRBV28 to TRBJ2-7; D unclear. This CDR3 is built from 18 residues. V lost 3 bases to trimming and J lost 1 base, with 22 bases between them. Germline CDR1 is MDHEN and CDR2 is SYDVKM. Here the CDR3 DNA reads TGTGCCAGCAGTTTTTCATTCCGCCAACCTGTTAGATCCTACGAGCAGTACTTC. This translates into CASSFSFRQPVRSYEQYF. Drawing the rest from reference TRBV28 and TRBJ2-7, the complete variable domain is DVKVTQSSRYLVKRTGEKVFLECVQDMDHENMFWYRQDPGLGLRLIYFSYDVKMKEKGDIPEGYSVSREKKERFSLILESASTNQTSMYLCASSFSFRQPVRSYEQYFGPGTRLTVT.

This rearrangement joins TRBV27 to TRBJ2-2; perhaps TRBD1 as D (7 bases). The V end lost 7 bases, the J end lost 4 bases, and 16 bases lay between the germline ends. The CDR3 sequence is 15 residues long. CDR1 is MNHEY and CDR2 is SMNVEV in the germline V gene (reference sequence). The chain's CDR3 is CASNRAGQITGELFF. The CDR3 DNA reads as TGTGCCAGCAATAGGGCGGGACAGATCACCGGGGAGCTGTTTTTT.

The rearrangement uses TRBV18 and TRBJ2-3; 9 bases match TRBD1. Germline V gene data show CDR1 as KGHSH and CDR2 as LQKENI. The CDR3 is 16 amino acids. Trimming cost V 1 base and J 0 bases; bases outside gene matches: 2. CDR3 in amino acids: CASSPRGTGSTDTQYF. CDR3 sequence (DNA): TGTGCCAGCTCACCACGGGGGACAGGGAGCACAGATACGCAGTATTTT.

Only one count was recorded for this clone. This chain uses TRBV5-1 with TRBJ1-3, with D tentatively TRBD1 (5 bases). Trimming left V 3 bases short and J 1 base short, with 8 bases between. This CDR3 region has 14 residues. Germline V lookup: CDR1 SGHRS, CDR2 YFSETQ. The DNA for the CDR3 is TGCGCCAGCAGCTGGGGCGGTTCTGGAAACACCATATATTTT. Translated, it gives CASSWGGSGNTIYF.

V gene TRBV7-2 combines with J gene TRBJ1-4, with D tentatively TRBD1 (5 bases). This CDR3 contains 16 residues. V was shortened by 2 bases and J by 5 bases, with 15 bases between the two germline ends. The germline V gene has CDR1 SGHTA and CDR2 FQGNSA. This CDR3 is CASSLFVGTGNEKLFF. CDR3 bases: TGTGCCAGCAGCTTATTCGTGGGGACTGGGAATGAAAAACTGTTTTTT.

The V and J genes are TRBV5-4 and TRBJ1-6, with 8 nucleotides matching TRBD1. There are 16 residues in the CDR3. The V segment lost 3 bases and the J segment 5 bases; nucleotides outside the gene matches: 7. Per the germline V gene, CDR1 is SGHNT and CDR2 is YYREEE (reference sequence). The CDR3 DNA reads as TGTGCCAGCAGCTGGGACAGGAGCTCTCATAATTCACCCCTCCACTTT. It translates to CASSWDRSSHNSPLHF.

V and J are TRBV29-1 and TRBJ1-6; 11 bases match TRBD1. This CDR3 is 12 amino acids long. Germline assignment: CDR1 SQVTM and CDR2 ANQGSEA. V dropped 7 bases and J dropped 9; count of bases not matched to a gene: 2. The CDR3 spells CSAGTGGSPLHF. DNA of the CDR3: TGCAGCGCCGGGACAGGGGGTTCACCCCTCCACTTT.

The chain links TRBV5-4 to TRBJ1-3; 8 bases match TRBD1. With 2 bases clipped from V and 0 bases from J, the junction kept 4 bases outside the gene matches. The CDR3 is 16 residues long. Germline lookup yields CDR1 SGHNT and CDR2 YYREEE (reference sequence). CDR3 coding DNA: TGTGCCAGCAGCTTCCAGGGGGCCCTCTCTGGAAACACCATATATTTT. Its protein is CASSFQGALSGNTIYF.